This TCR beta chain stems from a study of molecular identifiers for immune sequencing clone quantification. The trim removed 2 bases at V and 5 bases at J, leaving 6 bases unmatched. This CDR3 spans 15 amino acids. Germline-derived CDR1 and CDR2 are MNHEY and SMNVEV (reference sequence). Methods described previously were used for bulk TCR libraries, and listed TCR primers were applied. TCRdb independently ran MiXCR on the PCR reads; one entry per CDR3 protein. Of just under 65,000 distinct CDR3 sequences in the sample, 15% to 20% were seen once. CD8+CD4-CCR7+CD45RA+ cells were sorted as naive CD8 T cells. Regarding the study as a whole: The study found clones above 20 RNA copies held over 98% of effector molecules and under 1% in naive cells.

At least ten counts were recorded for this clonotype. Its cognate antigen is unknown. The chain employs TRBV27 and TRBJ2-7, with TRBD2 matching 10 bases. This TCR was recovered from a human donor in good health. Some libraries in this study had Jurkat cell RNA spiked in. Sequenced material: naive CD8+ T cells from blood, with Jurkat cell RNA spiked in. The subset was: FACS-sorted CD8+CD4-CCR7+CD45RA+ naive T cells. This chain's CDR3 is CASSLTGLAIDEQYF. The CDR3 bases are TGTGCCAGCAGTTTAACGGGACTAGCGATCGACGAGCAGTACTTC.